Following are 29 T cell receptor beta chains from one sample sequenced in a study of CD8 T cells in Susac syndrome. Reverse transcription used about 0.45 to 1 ug RNA and random hexamers. TCRdb re-called the immunoSEQ multiplex PCR reads with MiXCR, one entry per CDR3 protein. The sample includes around 95,000 distinct CDR3 sequences, about 96% of them seen just once. What was sequenced was CD8+ T cells from PBMCs. The receptors were gathered from a human donor with Susac syndrome.

The V and J genes are TRBV12-3 or TRBV12-4 and TRBJ1-4; 7 positions agree with TRBD1. The CDR3 is 12 amino acids. V lost 6 bases, J lost 9 bases, and 4 bases stayed unmatched. The CDR3 DNA reads TGTGCCAGCAGGCGGGACAGCCAAAAACTGTTTTTT. Translating gives CASRRDSQKLFF.

The CDR3: CASSPRATTLFTDTQYF. CDR3 sequence (DNA): TGTGCCAGCTCACCGCGGGCGACCACCCTCTTCACAGATACGCAGTATTTT. The V call is TRBV18, the J call TRBJ2-3; the D gene is possibly TRBD2 (5 bases). This CDR3 spans 17 amino acids. Trimming stripped 3 bases from V and 2 bases from J, with 18 bases between. Germline V gene lookup returns CDR1 KGHSH and CDR2 LQKENI.

The rearrangement uses TRBV18 and TRBJ2-7; unclear D gene. The V end lost 1 base, the J end lost 2 bases, and 9 bases lay between the germline ends. Germline CDR1 is KGHSH and CDR2 is LQKENI. This CDR3 is built from 14 residues. The CDR3 DNA is TGTGCCAGCTCACCACGCGGCCAGGCCTACGAGCAGTACTTC. As protein: CASSPRGQAYEQYF.

The chain couples TRBV12-3 or TRBV12-4 to TRBJ2-7, with 10 nucleotides matching TRBD1. V shed 5 bases and J 4 bases; nucleotides not matched to a gene: 5. CDR3 length equals 14 residues. The CDR3: CASSPRGQGYEQYF. The CDR3 region has the DNA TGTGCCAGCAGTCCTAGGGGACAGGGGTACGAGCAGTACTTC.

V gene TRBV5-1 combines with J gene TRBJ2-3; D call uncertain. Germline lookup yields CDR1 SGHRS and CDR2 YFSETQ. The CDR3 contains 12 residues. The germline V and J ends were trimmed by 4 bases and 11 bases, with 14 bases remaining between them. CDR3 nucleotides: TGCGCCAGCAGCCCCCGGCAGAATATGCAGTATTTT. This gives the protein CASSPRQNMQYF.

The sample holds one count of this clonotype. The DNA for the CDR3 is TGTGCCACCAGCAGAGATCCCACCATACGCGGCACCTTC. Amino acid sequence: CATSRDPTIRGTF. The chain employs TRBV15 and TRBJ1-2; no definite D call. Germline assignment: CDR1 LNHNV and CDR2 YYDKDF (reference sequence). The CDR3 has 13 amino acids. The ends were cut back, 0 bases at V and 13 bases at J, with 15 bases in the middle.

The genes are TRBV7-3 and TRBJ2-2, with D perhaps matching TRBD1 or TRBD2 (5 bases each). Germline loops: CDR1 SGHTA, CDR2 FQGTGA. This CDR3 is built from 16 residues. The V gene lost 2 bases and the J gene lost 6 bases, with 16 bases spanning the gap. The CDR3 here is CASSLGSGTPAGELFF. The DNA for the CDR3 is TGTGCCAGCAGCTTAGGGTCCGGGACGCCCGCCGGGGAGCTGTTTTTT. Full variable domain (missing parts from reference TRBV7-3 and TRBJ2-2): GAGVSQTPSNKVTEKGKYVELRCDPISGHTALYWYRQSLGQGPEFLIYFQGTGAADDSGLPNDRFFAVRPEGSVSTLKIQRTERGDSAVYLCASSLGSGTPAGELFFGEGSRLTVL.

This sequence joins TRBV28 and TRBJ1-2, with a tentative D call TRBD1 (5 bases). The CDR3 sequence is 15 residues long. Germline V gene data show CDR1 as MDHEN and CDR2 as SYDVKM. V lost 2 bases and J 0 bases, leaving 10 bases between the germline ends. The chain's CDR3 is CASSLGGRTNYGYTF. CDR3 nucleotides: TGTGCCAGCAGTTTAGGGGGACGGACTAACTATGGCTACACCTTC.

The chain combines TRBV29-1 with TRBJ2-7, with 12 bases matching TRBD1. The CDR3 contains 17 residues. The germline gives CDR1 SQVTM, CDR2 ANQGSEA. The trim removed 4 bases at V and 3 bases at J, leaving 13 bases unmatched. The CDR3: CSVGYDPGQGAGYEQYF. The DNA for the CDR3 is TGCAGCGTTGGGTACGATCCGGGACAGGGGGCGGGCTACGAGCAGTACTTC.

The rearrangement uses TRBV12-3 or TRBV12-4 and TRBJ2-1, with 9 bases aligning to TRBD2. This CDR3 is built from 13 residues. V shed 8 bases, J shed 8 bases, and the junction held 7 bases outside the gene matches. The CDR3 DNA follows: TGTGCCAGCGTAAAGCGGGAGGACGATGAGCAGTTCTTC. Encoded protein: CASVKREDDEQFF.

V and J are TRBV27 and TRBJ2-1; 8 nucleotides agree with TRBD1. J was trimmed by 5 bases and V by 6 bases; bases with no gene match: 6. CDR3 length: 14 residues. From germline, CDR1 is MNHEY and CDR2 SMNVEV (reference sequence). The CDR3 protein is CASSYRGSNNEQFF. As DNA, the CDR3 is TGTGCCAGCAGCTACAGGGGGTCCAACAATGAGCAGTTCTTC.

The CDR3 DNA reads as TGTGCCACCAGCAGTACCTTCCACGAGCAGTACTTC. This translates into CATSSTFHEQYF. V gene TRBV15 combines with J gene TRBJ2-7; D is undetermined. CDR3 length: 12 residues. V was cut by 3 bases and J by 5 bases, with 8 bases left in between. The germline CDR1 and CDR2 sequences are LNHNV and YYDKDF (reference sequence). Full variable domain (missing parts from reference TRBV15 and TRBJ2-7): DAMVIQNPRYQVTQFGKPVTLSCSQTLNHNVMYWYQQKSSQAPKLLFHYYDKDFNNEADTPDNFQSRRPNTSFCFLDIRSPGLGDTAMYLCATSSTFHEQYFGPGTRLTVT.

The V call is TRBV15, the J call TRBJ1-1; D perhaps matches TRBD1 (6 bases). Germline-derived CDR1 and CDR2 are LNHNV and YYDKDF (reference sequence). The CDR3 is 13 residues long. With 5 bases removed from V and 8 bases from J, the gap between germline ends came to 15 bases. This CDR3 is CATSRTRQAEAFF. Here the CDR3 DNA reads TGTGCCACCAGCCGAACCCGACAGGCCGAAGCTTTCTTT.

The rearrangement links TRBV14 to TRBJ1-2; D may be TRBD1 (5 bases). V was clipped by 4 bases and J by 4 bases, with 10 bases between them. CDR3 length equals 13 residues. Germline-derived CDR1 and CDR2 are SGHDN and FVKESK. In DNA form, the CDR3 reads TGTGCCAGCAGCCCGGGACGGACCTATGGCTACACCTTC. It yields the protein CASSPGRTYGYTF.

The chain carries TRBV7-2 and TRBJ1-2; no reliable D call. Trimming removed 4 bases from V and 3 bases from J, with 12 bases in between. The germline V gene encodes CDR1 SGHTA and CDR2 FQGNSA. The CDR3 contains 14 residues. CDR3 bases: TGTGCCAGCAGCTCCTCATCGAGGGACTATGGCTACACCTTC. Its translation: CASSSSSRDYGYTF.

The chain links TRBV7-7 to TRBJ1-2; D is ambiguous. Trimming cost V 3 bases and J 5 bases, with 4 bases left between them. Germline CDR1 and CDR2: SSHAT and FNYEAQ (reference sequence). The CDR3 is made up of 11 amino acids. This CDR3 reads CASSFVYGYTF. The CDR3 DNA sequence: TGTGCCAGCAGCTTCGTATATGGCTACACCTTC. Drawing the rest from reference TRBV7-7 and TRBJ1-2, the complete variable domain is GAGVSQSPRYKVTKRGQDVTLRCDPISSHATLYWYQQALGQGPEFLTYFNYEAQPDKSGLPSDRFSAERPEGSISTLTIQRTEQRDSAMYRCASSFVYGYTFGSGTRLTVV.

The V and J genes are TRBV6-2 or TRBV6-3 and TRBJ1-1, with D possibly being TRBD1 (5 bases). Germline V CDR1 and CDR2: MNHEY, SVGEGT. V shed 0 bases and J shed 1 base, with 9 bases lying between them. CDR3 length equals 15 residues. The chain's CDR3 is CASSYSTVSNTEAFF. The CDR3, as DNA: TGTGCCAGCAGTTACTCGACAGTGTCGAACACTGAAGCTTTCTTT.

J is TRBJ2-1 and V is TRBV2, with TRBD2 identical over 16 bases. Germline-derived CDR1 and CDR2 are SNHLY and FYNNEI. This CDR3 spans 18 amino acids. Germline trimming cut 10 bases from V and 0 bases from J; bases unmatched to any gene: 9. CDR3 residues: CATRPGTSGGASYNEQFF. The CDR3 nucleotides are TGTGCCACCCGGCCTGGGACTAGCGGGGGGGCCTCCTACAATGAGCAGTTCTTC.

The rearrangement joins TRBV4-2 to TRBJ1-5; D gene unclear. V was clipped by 0 bases and J by 6 bases, with 12 bases between them. From germline, CDR1 is LGHNA and CDR2 YNFKEQ. The CDR3 spans 15 residues. The CDR3 DNA is TGTGCCAGCAGCCAAGAGGCAGGTCTCGTTCAGCCCCAGCATTTT. It is translated as CASSQEAGLVQPQHF.

The genes are TRBV24-1 and TRBJ2-5, with D perhaps being TRBD1 or TRBD2 (6 bases each). Germline loops: CDR1 KGHDR, CDR2 SFDVKD. Trimming removed 3 bases from V and 5 bases from J, with 18 bases in between. This CDR3 is 16 amino acids long. The CDR3 loop reads CATSDAQVTGRETQYF. CDR3 nucleotide sequence: TGTGCCACCAGTGATGCGCAAGTAACAGGGAGGGAGACCCAGTACTTC.

This chain joins TRBV5-6 and TRBJ2-7; TRBD1 is a possible D gene (5 bases). The V end lost 3 bases, the J end lost 2 bases, and 12 bases lay between the germline ends. There are 14 residues in the CDR3. CDR1 is SGHDT, CDR2 YYEEEE, per germline. For the CDR3, the DNA is TGTGCCAGCAGCTGGGCCACAGGTGCCTACGAGCAGTACTTC. Protein: CASSWATGAYEQYF.

CDR3 residues: CASIRTGNLHSNQPQHF. The CDR3 nucleotides read TGTGCCAGCATCAGGACAGGGAACCTACATAGCAATCAGCCCCAGCATTTT. The V call is TRBV14, the J call TRBJ1-5, with 8 positions matching TRBD1. Germline V gives CDR1 SGHDN, CDR2 FVKESK. Trimming at V came to 7 bases and at J to 0 bases, leaving 11 bases not matched to a gene. This CDR3 is 17 amino acids long. The full variable domain, rest sourced from reference TRBV14 and TRBJ1-5, is EAGVTQFPSHSVIEKGQTVTLRCDPISGHDNLYWYRRVMGKEIKFLLHFVKESKQDESGMPNNRFLAERTGGTYSTLKVQPAELEDSGVYFCASIRTGNLHSNQPQHFGDGTRLSIL.

J is TRBJ1-5 and V is TRBV28; D possibly corresponds to TRBD1 (5 bases). Trimming stripped 4 bases from V and 9 bases from J, with 7 bases between. Germline CDR1 reads MDHEN; CDR2 reads SYDVKM. CDR3 length: 11 residues. Here the CDR3 reads CASSSGGPQHF. In DNA, the CDR3 is TGTGCCAGCAGTTCGGGGGGGCCCCAGCATTTT. The full variable domain, in which reference TRBV28 and TRBJ1-5 provide the parts outside the CDR3, is DVKVTQSSRYLVKRTGEKVFLECVQDMDHENMFWYRQDPGLGLRLIYFSYDVKMKEKGDIPEGYSVSREKKERFSLILESASTNQTSMYLCASSSGGPQHFGDGTRLSIL.

The chain combines TRBV2 with TRBJ2-7; 9 bases match TRBD1. The CDR3 runs 13 residues. From germline, CDR1 is SNHLY and CDR2 FYNNEI. V shed 6 bases, J shed 7 bases, and the junction held 7 bases outside the gene matches. CDR3 nucleotide sequence: TGTGCCAGCAGGCCACGACAGGGGGGGGAGCAGTACTTC. It codes for CASRPRQGGEQYF.

The chain links TRBV5-4 to TRBJ2-3; the D is unclear. Germline-derived CDR1 and CDR2 are SGHNT and YYREEE (reference sequence). Trimming shortened V by 4 bases and J by 0 bases, and 18 bases separated the two germline ends. The CDR3 loop spans 17 amino acids. The CDR3 DNA follows: TGTGCCAGCAGCCCCGACGCCGCCAGGCTTAGCACAGATACGCAGTATTTT. Protein: CASSPDAARLSTDTQYF.

The chain combines TRBV12-3 or TRBV12-4 with TRBJ2-1; D may correspond to TRBD1 or TRBD2 (6 bases each). Trimming left V 5 bases short and J 10 bases short, with 12 bases between. The CDR3 consists of 12 residues. CDR3 sequence reads: CASSLGGQEQFF. The DNA for the CDR3 is TGTGCCAGCAGTCTGGGGGGCCAAGAGCAGTTCTTC.

The V gene is TRBV7-9, the J gene TRBJ2-3; D unclear. Trimming removed 5 bases at V and 2 bases at J, with 8 bases between. Germline V gene data show CDR1 as SEHNR and CDR2 as FQNEAQ (reference sequence). The CDR3 loop spans 13 amino acids. This CDR3 is CASSPQNTDTQYF. In DNA, the CDR3 is TGTGCCAGCAGCCCTCAGAACACAGATACGCAGTATTTT.

The rearrangement uses TRBV5-1 and TRBJ1-2; the D is unclear. Germline V CDR1 and CDR2: SGHRS, YFSETQ. The CDR3 has 15 residues. The V end lost 0 bases, the J end lost 4 bases, and 13 bases lay between the germline ends. The DNA of the CDR3 is TGCGCCAGCAGCTTGGAGTCGCCGGAGAGCTATGGCTACACCTTC. It codes for CASSLESPESYGYTF.

V is TRBV19 and J is TRBJ2-7, with D unclear. Germline CDR1 LNHDA, CDR2 SQIVND (reference sequence). Between the trimmed V and J ends, which lost 0 bases and 1 base, there was a span of 4 bases. This CDR3 is 13 amino acids long. The CDR3 region is CASSIEDSYEQYF. The CDR3 DNA reads TGTGCCAGTAGTATAGAGGATTCCTACGAGCAGTACTTC.